Below, one T cell receptor beta chain is given with its context. The antigen remains undetermined. This sample was included in a study of graft-versus-host responses after intestinal transplantation. About the research overall: Recipients uniformly received anti-thymocyte globulin induction, followed by tacrolimus and steroids for three to four years.

Notes on the study in general: Peak levels of circulating GvH clones tracked with early post-transplant HvG declines.

TCRdb's copy holds only in-frame clones and misses some; the assay was immunoSEQ multiplex PCR. The sample holds 20,000 to 25,000 clones, approximately 94% seen once. The CDR3 contains 16 residues. Germline lookup yields CDR1 MNHEY and CDR2 SMNVEV (reference sequence). With V trimmed by 5 bases and J by 6 bases, 10 bases remained unmatched. This clonotype was sampled from a human patient who received an intestinal transplant, so some T cells may come from the graft donor. This chain connects TRBV27 to TRBJ2-1; 10 bases agree with TRBD2. The sequenced sample was PBMCs, obtained 156 days after intestinal transplant. CDR3 loop: CASSPLLAGFGNEQFF. CDR3 coding DNA: TGTGCCAGCAGTCCCCTACTAGCGGGATTTGGCAATGAGCAGTTCTTC.